This T cell receptor (beta chain) derives from a study of blood T cell repertoires in COVID-19. Overall study context: Samples of COVID-19 (acute and convalescent) were obtained from the United States, Italy and Spain. PBMCs, B-cell-depleted T cells, or T cells provided the cDNA or gDNA that made up the material.

Study processing details: Cell counts per sample came from amplifying reference gene primers. TCRdb's copy holds only in-frame clones and misses some; the assay was immunoSEQ multiplex PCR. The V and J calls and clone size are taken from that table; D and trimming were inferred from the DNA. The sample has about half a million clones, around 85% seen once. Trimming took 10 bases from V and 6 from J; bases not matched to a gene: 14. From germline, CDR1 is MNHEY and CDR2 SVGAGI. This CDR3 region has 15 residues. Sequencing was carried out using peripheral blood. This TCR came from a human donor in a cohort sampled during active COVID-19. The genes are TRBV6-5 and TRBJ1-5, with 8 bases that match TRBD1. In DNA, the CDR3 is TGTGCCACCGGAAGACAGGGGAAAGGGGGTCAGCCCCAGCATTTT. Its protein product is CATGRQGKGGQPQHF.